Listed below are T cell receptor beta chains from one sample, sequenced in a study of blood T cell repertoires in COVID-19. The method was immunoSEQ multiplex PCR; TCRdb's version includes in-frame clones alone and lacks a portion of them. This table has some 260,000 clones, over 75% appearing once. The sample taken for sequencing was PBMCs or T cells enriched from blood (not recorded which). The receptors stem from a man aged 40-49 years who had recovered from COVID-19. The CDR3 runs from the conserved cysteine through the conserved F or W. D genes are given only for firm matches. Size is omitted from some rows. Given values are once, few, many or a class for expanded clones.

CDR3aa	CDR3nt	abundance	v_gene	j_gene	d_gene
CASSDGTSGGRGAGNEQFF	TGTGCCAGCAGCGACGGGACTAGCGGGGGCCGGGGGGCCGGCAATGAGCAGTTCTTC	NA	TRBV7-3	TRBJ2-1	TRBD2
CASSQDPHLSRESGNTIYF	TGCGCCAGCAGCCAAGATCCTCATTTGTCCAGGGAATCTGGAAACACCATATATTTT	NA	TRBV4-1	TRBJ1-3	NA
CASSFDPGYQETQYF	TGTGCCAGCAGCTTTGATCCGGGGTACCAAGAGACCCAGTACTTC	many	TRBV7-2	TRBJ2-5	NA
CASSYRTGDEQYF	TGTGCCAGCAGTTACCGGACAGGGGACGAGCAGTACTTC	NA	TRBV27	TRBJ2-7	TRBD1
CASSYWAGLLIEIDYGYTF	TGTGCCAGCAGTTACTGGGCAGGGCTTTTAATAGAGATCGACTATGGCTACACCTTC	NA	TRBV6-2/TRBV6-3	TRBJ1-2	NA
CASSSQTDTEAFF	TGTGCCAGCAGCTCCCAGACAGACACTGAAGCTTTCTTT	once	TRBV5-4	TRBJ1-1	NA
CASSQLQGIDNEQFF	TGTGCCAGCAGCCAACTACAGGGAATCGACAATGAGCAGTTCTTC	once	TRBV3-1/TRBV3-2	TRBJ2-1	NA
CASSLGTETYEQYF	TGTGCCAGCAGCCTGGGGACAGAGACCTACGAGCAGTACTTC	NA	TRBV6-4	TRBJ2-7	TRBD1
CASSRTRDTGELFF	TGTGCCAGCAGCCGGACTAGAGACACCGGGGAGCTGTTTTTT	NA	TRBV7-2	TRBJ2-2	TRBD2
CASSFGGRGIDTQYF	TGTGCCAGCAGCTTCGGCGGGAGAGGAATAGATACGCAGTATTTT	NA	TRBV7-8	TRBJ2-3	TRBD2
CASSPLDREITYNEQFF	TGTGCCAGCTCACCCCTGGACAGGGAAATTACCTACAATGAGCAGTTCTTC	NA	TRBV18	TRBJ2-1	TRBD1
CASRGERGAYNEQFF	TGCGCCAGCAGAGGTGAGCGGGGAGCCTACAATGAGCAGTTCTTC	NA	TRBV5-1	TRBJ2-1	TRBD2
CATPVAGELFF	TGCGCCACCCCAGTGGCCGGGGAGCTGTTTTTT	NA	TRBV5-1	TRBJ2-2	NA
CASSLYQGRDTEAFF	TGTGCCAGCAGCTTATATCAGGGGAGGGACACTGAAGCTTTCTTT	NA	TRBV7-9	TRBJ1-1	NA
CASSLSQETQYF	TGTGCCAGCAGCCTTTCACAAGAGACCCAGTACTTC	NA	TRBV3-1/TRBV3-2	TRBJ2-5	NA
CASRRELSDYEQYF	TGTGCCAGCAGACGGGAGTTGAGCGACTACGAGCAGTACTTC	NA	TRBV2	TRBJ2-7	NA
CACHRDSLNEQYF	TGTGCCTGTCACAGGGACAGTCTCAACGAGCAGTACTTC	once	TRBV30	TRBJ2-7	TRBD1
CASSPVAANYGYTF	TGTGCCAGCTCACCAGTAGCCGCTAACTATGGCTACACCTTC	NA	TRBV18	TRBJ1-2	NA
CASSDSPGSTDTQYF	TGTGCCAGCAGTGACTCCCCGGGGAGCACAGATACGCAGTATTTT	NA	TRBV6-4	TRBJ2-3	NA
CASYSRVNTEAFF	TGTGCCAGCTATTCCCGCGTGAACACTGAAGCTTTCTTT	NA	TRBV28	TRBJ1-1	NA
CASRAGTGSTYEQYF	TGTGCCAGCAGGGCGGGGACAGGATCCACCTACGAGCAGTACTTC	NA	TRBV6-5	TRBJ2-7	TRBD1
CASSLGGSTYEQYF	TGTGCCAGCAGCTTGGGCGGTAGTACCTACGAGCAGTACTTC	NA	TRBV5-6	TRBJ2-7	NA
CASGGGDAIGYGYTF	TGTGCCAGCGGGGGGGGTGACGCAATTGGATACGGCTACACCTTC	NA	TRBV6-5	TRBJ1-2	NA
CAWTGSGGYEQYF	TGTGCCTGGACTGGTAGCGGGGGCTACGAGCAGTACTTC	few	TRBV30	TRBJ2-7	TRBD2
CASSLLSWGFSGTGGYEQYF	TGTGCCAGCAGCTTGTTATCTTGGGGGTTCTCCGGGACAGGGGGTTACGAGCAGTACTTC	NA	TRBV5-5	TRBJ2-7	TRBD1
CAVGVRGMGWDGYTF	TGTGCCGTCGGGGTCAGGGGAATGGGATGGGATGGCTACACCTTC	NA	TRBV28	TRBJ1-2	NA
CASSHQSGGDTEAFF	TGCGCCAGCAGCCACCAATCAGGGGGCGACACTGAAGCTTTCTTT	few	TRBV4-3	TRBJ1-1	TRBD1
CASSDGTANYGYTF	TGTGCCAGCAGCGACGGGACAGCTAACTATGGCTACACCTTC	NA	TRBV7-9	TRBJ1-2	TRBD1
CASSERGPDYGYTF	TGTGCCAGCAGTGAGAGGGGGCCAGACTATGGCTACACCTTC	NA	TRBV2	TRBJ1-2	TRBD1
CASSQPGYTGYTF	TGTGCCAGCAGCCAACCAGGGTACACTGGCTACACCTTC	NA	TRBV3-1/TRBV3-2	TRBJ1-2	NA
CASSLNTYEQYF	TGCGCCAGCAGCCTGAACACCTACGAGCAGTACTTC	NA	TRBV5-1	TRBJ2-7	NA
CAWSPADRGKSQPQHF	TGTGCCTGGAGCCCCGCGGACAGGGGAAAGAGTCAGCCCCAGCATTTT	NA	TRBV30	TRBJ1-5	TRBD1
CASSEQVDQPQHF	TGTGCCAGCAGCGAACAGGTCGATCAGCCCCAGCATTTT	few	TRBV2	TRBJ1-5	NA
CASSFGRHQGSYNSPLHF	TGTGCCAGCAGTTTCGGCCGACATCAGGGGTCCTATAATTCACCCCTCCACTTT	NA	TRBV27	TRBJ1-6	NA
CASSLSRAGDSPLHF	TGTGCCAGCAGCTTAAGCAGGGCAGGCGACTCACCCCTCCACTTT	NA	TRBV7-3	TRBJ1-6	NA
CAWSGAELFF	TGTGCCTGGAGTGGGGCAGAACTGTTTTTT	NA	TRBV30	TRBJ1-4	NA
CASSTQGASETQYF	TGTGCCAGCAGCACCCAGGGGGCGAGCGAGACCCAGTACTTC	NA	TRBV7-2	TRBJ2-5	TRBD1
CASSHGTGYGYTF	TGTGCCAGCAGTCATGGGACAGGGTATGGCTACACCTTC	NA	TRBV6-5	TRBJ1-2	TRBD1
CASSLNQGAPNEKLFF	TGTGCCAGCAGCTTGAACCAGGGGGCTCCTAATGAAAAACTGTTTTTT	NA	TRBV7-8	TRBJ1-4	TRBD1